The following is a TCR beta chain sequence with its context. The target antigen is unknown. Germline-derived CDR1 and CDR2 are SGHRS and YFSETQ. Trimming cost V 3 bases and J 6 bases, with 18 bases left between them. The CDR3 sequence is 15 residues long. Method: immunoSEQ multiplex PCR; TCRdb's copy keeps in-frame clones and lacks some. The sample consists of 100,000 to 120,000 clones, roughly 89% of them appearing once. These data originate in a study of cytomegalovirus exposure and HLA in healthy donors. Study-wide context: The 110 or so validation repertoires used the same platform as the approximately 700 first-cohort repertoires, a later analysis reported. Findings and caveats of the study: In vitro, a few CMV-associated chains proved specific for CMV antigens.

These donors were members of the approximately 110-subject validation cohort, a group separate from the roughly 670-subject first cohort. The sequence was collected from a woman younger than 35 in good health and CMV-seronegative. The material sequenced was PBMCs. V gene TRBV5-1 combines with J gene TRBJ1-2; possible D gene TRBD1, 6 bases. CDR3 nucleotides: TGCGCCAGCAGCTCTGGCGGGGGCTCTAAAAATGGCTACACCTTC. It codes for CASSSGGGSKNGYTF.